The rows below give T cell receptor beta chains drawn from one sample of a study of blood T cells in healthy people across ages. TCRdb re-analysed the 5' RACE reads in MiXCR, keeping a single row per CDR3 protein. This table holds 850,000 to 1,100,000 distinct CDR3 sequences, roughly two fifths found once. Sequencing input: blood. The source of these receptors is a man between 18 and 29 years old in good health. CDR3s include the opening cysteine and the closing phenylalanine or tryptophan. Each record gives: J gene, V gene, clone size, D gene, CDR3 length, CDR3 DNA, CDR3 protein. D genes are given only for firm matches. Clone sizes are given selectively: once, few, many, or a class where the clone is expanded.

J: TRBJ1-2; V: TRBV9; size: few; D: NA; length: 14; DNA: TGTGCCAGCACAGTGGGGAACTATAACTATGGCTACACCTTC; CDR3: CASTVGNYNYGYTF
J: TRBJ2-6; V: TRBV18; size: NA; D: NA; length: 21; DNA: TGTGCCAGCTCACCAGTAGTAGGACAGTCGAGGACCAGCTCTGGGGCCAACGTCCTGACTTTC; CDR3: CASSPVVGQSRTSSGANVLTF
J: TRBJ1-4; V: TRBV29-1; size: NA; D: TRBD1; length: 10; DNA: TGCAGCATACAACAGGGGGATGTGTTTTTT; CDR3: CSIQQGDVFF
J: TRBJ1-5; V: TRBV12-3/TRBV12-4; size: NA; D: TRBD1; length: 13; DNA: TGTGCCAGTACAGGGGAACGGAATCAGCCCCAGCATTTT; CDR3: CASTGERNQPQHF
J: TRBJ1-5; V: TRBV3-1; size: NA; D: NA; length: 16; DNA: TGTGCCAGCAGCCCGTCCGCTGACGGGGGCAATCAGCCCCAGCATTTT; CDR3: CASSPSADGGNQPQHF
J: TRBJ1-2; V: TRBV7-9; size: few; D: TRBD1; length: 16; DNA: TGTGCCAGCAGCTTAGGAGCAGGGGGCTCGGTCTATGGTTACACCTTC; CDR3: CASSLGAGGSVYGYTF
J: TRBJ1-1; V: TRBV7-3; size: NA; D: NA; length: 16; DNA: TGTGCCAGCAGCTTAATGCGTAAATTAAAGAACACTGAAGCTTTCTTT; CDR3: CASSLMRKLKNTEAFF
J: TRBJ2-1; V: TRBV12-3/TRBV12-4; size: NA; D: NA; length: 14; DNA: TGTGCCAGCAGTTTGACTGGAAATTACAATGAGCAGTTCTTC; CDR3: CASSLTGNYNEQFF
J: TRBJ2-2; V: TRBV24-1; size: NA; D: NA; length: 16; DNA: TGTGCCACCAGTGATTCGGCGGCACCGAACACCGGGGAGCTGTTTTTT; CDR3: CATSDSAAPNTGELFF
J: TRBJ2-3; V: TRBV12-3/TRBV12-4; size: many; D: NA; length: 13; DNA: TGTGCCAGCAGCTCATCTAGCACAGATACGCAGTATTTT; CDR3: CASSSSSTDTQYF
J: TRBJ1-2; V: TRBV4-1; size: many; D: TRBD1; length: 15; DNA: TGCGCCAGCAGCCCGTTGGACAGGGGTAACTATGGCTACACCTTC; CDR3: CASSPLDRGNYGYTF
J: TRBJ2-3; V: TRBV4-3; size: many; D: TRBD2; length: 18; DNA: TGCGCCAGCAGCCAAGATAAAGCGGGAACAGGTAGCACAGATACGCAGTATTTT; CDR3: CASSQDKAGTGSTDTQYF
J: TRBJ1-2; V: TRBV9; size: NA; D: NA; length: 15; DNA: TGTGCCAGCAGCGTAGCTGGTACGAGCAACTATGGCTACACCTTC; CDR3: CASSVAGTSNYGYTF
J: TRBJ2-1; V: TRBV4-2; size: NA; D: NA; length: 16; DNA: TGTGCCAGCAGCCCACACCGGGACCGCTCGCTGGATGAGCAGTTCTTC; CDR3: CASSPHRDRSLDEQFF
J: TRBJ1-1; V: TRBV3-1; size: many; D: NA; length: 11; DNA: TGTGCCAGCAGCCAAGCCGGTGAAGCTTTCTTT; CDR3: CASSQAGEAFF
J: TRBJ2-7; V: TRBV20-1; size: NA; D: NA; length: 16; DNA: TGCAGTGCTAGAGATAAAGAGGGAGGCCTGACGGGGGAGCAGTACTTC; CDR3: CSARDKEGGLTGEQYF
J: TRBJ1-5; V: TRBV12-3/TRBV12-4; size: few; D: NA; length: 12; DNA: TGTGCCAGCCAACTAAGCAATCAGCCCCAGCATTTT; CDR3: CASQLSNQPQHF
J: TRBJ2-7; V: TRBV12-3/TRBV12-4; size: few; D: NA; length: 13; DNA: TGTGCCAGCCACCCGACAACTACCTACGAGCAGTACTTC; CDR3: CASHPTTTYEQYF
J: TRBJ1-2; V: TRBV12-3/TRBV12-4; size: few; D: TRBD1; length: 15; DNA: TGTGCCAGCAGCGCCGGGGCAGGGGGCTCTCGTGGCTACACCTTC; CDR3: CASSAGAGGSRGYTF
J: TRBJ2-1; V: TRBV7-9; size: NA; D: TRBD2; length: 18; DNA: TGTGCCAGCAGCTCCTATTCGCCGGGACTAGAATATCTCAATGAGCAGTTCTTC; CDR3: CASSSYSPGLEYLNEQFF
J: TRBJ2-7; V: TRBV6-2/TRBV6-3; size: NA; D: TRBD1; length: 15; DNA: TGTGCCAGCAGTTACTCGACGGGACAGTACTACGAGCAGTACTTC; CDR3: CASSYSTGQYYEQYF
J: TRBJ1-1; V: TRBV5-1; size: NA; D: NA; length: 13; DNA: TGCGCCAGCAGCGGTTTAGACAGAAGTGAAGCTTTCTTT; CDR3: CASSGLDRSEAFF
J: TRBJ1-5; V: TRBV30; size: NA; D: NA; length: 14; DNA: TGTGCCTGGAGTGGGAGGACTAGCAATCAGCCCCAGCATTTT; CDR3: CAWSGRTSNQPQHF
J: TRBJ2-1; V: TRBV2; size: NA; D: TRBD2; length: 16; DNA: TGTGCCAGCAGTGAAAGCGCGGGAGCCTATTACAATGAGCAGTTCTTC; CDR3: CASSESAGAYYNEQFF
J: TRBJ2-5; V: TRBV4-2; size: NA; D: NA; length: 15; DNA: TGTGCCAGCAGCCAAGATGAAGCGGCACAAGAGACCCAGTACTTC; CDR3: CASSQDEAAQETQYF
J: TRBJ2-1; V: TRBV7-3; size: NA; D: NA; length: 16; DNA: TGTGCCAGCAGCTCATCCCCGTCGAGCTCCTACAATGAGCAGTTCTTC; CDR3: CASSSSPSSSYNEQFF
J: TRBJ1-5; V: TRBV27; size: NA; D: TRBD1; length: 15; DNA: TGTGCCAGCAGTCCCCAAGGGACAGAAAATCAGCCCCAGCATTTT; CDR3: CASSPQGTENQPQHF
J: TRBJ1-2; V: TRBV12-3/TRBV12-4; size: NA; D: TRBD1; length: 14; DNA: TGTGCCAGCAGACACCTGGGACAGGGCGTTGGCTACACCTTC; CDR3: CASRHLGQGVGYTF
J: TRBJ1-1; V: TRBV3-1; size: few; D: TRBD1; length: 15; DNA: TGTGCCAGCAGCCAAGAGCCAGGGGGGAGGACTGAAGCTTTCTTT; CDR3: CASSQEPGGRTEAFF
J: TRBJ1-1; V: TRBV6-2/TRBV6-3; size: NA; D: NA; length: 12; DNA: TGTGCCAGCAGCCAGTCCGGGGGTGAAGCTTTCTTT; CDR3: CASSQSGGEAFF
J: TRBJ2-7; V: TRBV12-3/TRBV12-4; size: NA; D: NA; length: 14; DNA: TGTGCCAGCAGTTTTCAGTTGGCCTACAATGAGCAGTACTTC; CDR3: CASSFQLAYNEQYF